This TCR beta chain was obtained from a study of molecular identifiers for immune sequencing clone quantification. Notes on this clonotype: The antigen remains unidentified.

Findings and caveats of the study: It was shown that clones above 20 RNA copies held over 97% of effector molecules, but under 1% in naive cells.

The V gene lost 6 bases and the J gene lost 5 bases, with 11 bases spanning the gap. CDR1 and CDR2 (germline): ENHRY, SYGVKD. The CDR3 spans 13 residues. TCRdb called the PCR reads again in MiXCR, with one record for every CDR3 protein. Of more than 450,000 distinct CDR3 sequences detected, about a quarter appear once; the ten largest clones hold 0.7% to 0.9%. Specimen: naive CD8+ T cells from blood, with Jurkat cell RNA spiked in. Noted subset: FACS-sorted CD8+CD4-CCR7+CD45RA+ naive T cells. This TCR was recovered from a human donor in good health. Some libraries in this study had Jurkat cell RNA spiked in. The chain joins TRBV10-3 to TRBJ1-5; D remains unclear. The CDR3 nucleotides read TGTGCCATCAGCGACACAGAGTATCAGCCCCAGCATTTT. Its translation: CAISDTEYQPQHF.